The sequence of this T cell receptor (beta chain) was determined in a study of CD8 T cells in Susac syndrome (dated by TCRdb to the late 2010s). Turning to the overall study: Whether CD8+ T cell activation and differentiation in Susac syndrome was antigen driven was tested using repertoire sequencing.

RNA was extracted using the RNeasy kit, and 0.5 to 1 microgram was reverse transcribed with random hexamers. The immunoSEQ multiplex PCR assay, which covers 54 Vbeta and 13 Jbeta segments, was used to amplify TCR beta CDR3 regions. Bias from PCR amplification was corrected by using a synthetic template baseline for primer optimization and for computational correction. In the authors' own workflow: Reads were assigned to V, D and J genes according to IMGT and analyzed in immunoSEQ Analyzer, with only productive sequences retained. To calculate clonality, Shannon entropy was normalized by log2 of the number of productive unique sequences and then subtracted from one. Public and private clones were assessed among the 100 most prevalent clones of each patient and control. A clone was defined as Susac-specific if it was absent from the healthy and MS cohorts, from roughly 990 published viral clones and from other ImmuneACCESS disease sequences. The public reads were reanalyzed by TCRdb: fastp trimming at Q25, MiXCR alignment, in-frame beta chains only. Duplicate CDR3 protein sequences are folded into a single record with the most common DNA and genes. The authors' filters were not applied to this entry. The sample table holds approximately 270,000 distinct CDR3 sequences, of which approximately 92% were seen once. The biggest ten clones account for less than 0.075% of the sample.

Remarks on this clonotype: There is no known antigen for this receptor. No much larger clone is present one base from it, and per-base qualities are unavailable.

Peripheral blood CD8+ and CD4+ T cells from healthy donors, Susac syndrome patients and multiple sclerosis patients were profiled by high-throughput TCR beta sequencing. Treatment-naive patients with stable or active relapsing-remitting disease fulfilling revised McDonald criteria were used as multiple sclerosis controls. Bulk CD8+ and CD4+ T cells were purified magnetically by negative isolation, whereas CD8+ TEMRA cells were enriched by FACS. Blood was collected in EDTA tubes and processed within 24 hours, with PBMCs isolated through density gradient centrifugation. PBMCs intended for TCR sequencing were frozen in liquid nitrogen and were later thawed in a 37 degrees C water bath. A purity of at least 90% was achieved for sorted or isolated CD4+, CD8+ and CD8+ TEMRA cells. Results the study describes overall, beyond this receptor: The study acknowledged that relatively few individuals were included in the TCR sequencing and HLA analysis.

This TCR was sampled from a human donor with multiple sclerosis. Sequencing was carried out using CD4+ T cells from PBMCs.

The nucleotide sequence is TGTGCCAGCAGTCCACAGGGGGCAACTGAAGCTTTCTTT. The encoded protein is CASSPQGATEAFF. The chain uses TRBV2 and TRBJ1-1, with 9 bases aligning to TRBD1. The junction shows trimming of 5 bases on V and 5 bases on J, and the gene matches do not reach 3 bases of it. Taken from cysteine to phenylalanine, the CDR3 has 13 residues. The sequence is cut down to CDR3 DNA, 39 bases in frame from base 1. CDR1 and CDR2 are read off the germline V gene as SNHLY and FYNNEI.